The clone carrying this T cell receptor (beta chain) was counted between two and nine times. Its antigen is not identified. This sample was taken from a study of T-cell memory formation after mild COVID-19. Findings and limits, study-wide: From day 15 to 85, contracting clones were balanced between CD4 and CD8, whereas later expanders leaned toward CD4+. Pre-infection memory showed some responding clones, and this suggested that cross-reactive memory joined.

Germline CDR1 and CDR2: KGHDR and SFDVKD. With 4 bases removed from V and 5 bases from J, the gap between germline ends came to 16 bases. The CDR3 length is 15 residues. 5'RACE primed at constant segments yielded TCR alpha and TCR beta cDNA libraries bearing sample barcodes and UMIs. From the 5' RACE reads, TCRdb called clonotypes with MiXCR, one entry per CDR3 protein. Of about 350,000 distinct CDR3 sequences in the sample, about 13% are singletons; the top ten hold about 20%. Sequencing input: PBMCs or a T cell subset sorted from them (not recorded which). V usage is TRBV24-1 and J usage is TRBJ2-5; possible D gene TRBD1, 6 bases. This receptor was identified in a young man who had mild COVID-19 (a few samples of this study predate the infection). Cell type and time point are not known. As DNA, the CDR3 is TGTGCCACCAGTGACTCCAGGGGATCGGGCGAGACCCAGTACTTC. Its protein is CATSDSRGSGETQYF.